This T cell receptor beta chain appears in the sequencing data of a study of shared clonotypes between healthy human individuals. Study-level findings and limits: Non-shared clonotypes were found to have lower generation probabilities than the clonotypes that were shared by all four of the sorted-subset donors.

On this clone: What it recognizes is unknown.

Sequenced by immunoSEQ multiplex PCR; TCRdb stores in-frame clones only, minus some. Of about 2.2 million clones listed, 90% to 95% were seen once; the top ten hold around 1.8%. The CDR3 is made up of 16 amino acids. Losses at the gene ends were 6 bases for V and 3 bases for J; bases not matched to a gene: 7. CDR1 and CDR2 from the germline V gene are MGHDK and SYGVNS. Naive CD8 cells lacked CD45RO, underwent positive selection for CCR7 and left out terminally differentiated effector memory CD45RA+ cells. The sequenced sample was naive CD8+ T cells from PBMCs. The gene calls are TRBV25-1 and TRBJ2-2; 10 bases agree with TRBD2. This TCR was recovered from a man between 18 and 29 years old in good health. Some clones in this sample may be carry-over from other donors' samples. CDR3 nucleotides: TGTGCCAGCAGGCCGAGGACTAGCGGATACACCGGGGAGCTGTTTTTT. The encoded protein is CASRPRTSGYTGELFF. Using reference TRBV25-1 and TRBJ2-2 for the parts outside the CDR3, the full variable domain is EADIYQTPRYLVIGTGKKITLECSQTMGHDKMYWYQQDPGMELHLIHYSYGVNSTEKGDLSSESTVSRIRTEHFPLTLESARPSHTSQYLCASRPRTSGYTGELFFGEGSRLTVL.